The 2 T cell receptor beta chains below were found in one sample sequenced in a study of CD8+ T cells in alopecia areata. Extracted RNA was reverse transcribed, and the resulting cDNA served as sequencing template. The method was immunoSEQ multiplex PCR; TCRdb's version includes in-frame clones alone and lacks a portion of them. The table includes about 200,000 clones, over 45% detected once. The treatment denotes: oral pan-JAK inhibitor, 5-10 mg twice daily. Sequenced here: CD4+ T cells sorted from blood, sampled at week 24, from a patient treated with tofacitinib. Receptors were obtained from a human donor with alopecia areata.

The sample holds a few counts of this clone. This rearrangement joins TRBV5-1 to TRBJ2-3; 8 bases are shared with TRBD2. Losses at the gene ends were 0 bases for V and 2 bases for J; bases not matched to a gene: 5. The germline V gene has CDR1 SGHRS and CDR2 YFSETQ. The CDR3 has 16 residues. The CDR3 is CASSLAGGGFTDTQYF. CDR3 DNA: TGCGCCAGCAGCTTGGCCGGCGGGGGGTTCACAGATACGCAGTATTTT.

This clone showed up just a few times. CDR3 coding DNA: TGCGCCAGCAGCTTGACGCCGAGCAGGGAAGGCGAGACCCAGTACTTC. It codes for CASSLTPSREGETQYF. The V gene is TRBV5-1, the J gene TRBJ2-5; perhaps TRBD1 as D (5 bases). V lost 1 base to trimming and J lost 5 bases, with 18 bases between them. The CDR3 is made up of 16 amino acids. Germline V CDR1 and CDR2: SGHRS, YFSETQ.